These T cell receptor beta chains were read from a single sample in a study of response to subunit inactivated influenza vaccine. MiXCR was run by TCRdb on the RT-PCR reads, yielding one entry per CDR3 protein. The sample records about 160,000 distinct CDR3 sequences, approximately 10% being singletons. Sequenced material: non-naive T cells sorted from PBMCs, taken roughly 46 days after vaccination. The origin of the receptors is a man in his forties or fifties who received an inactivated influenza vaccine. Both conserved end residues are part of each CDR3. The order of the fields is V gene, clone size, D gene, J gene, CDR3 protein, CDR3 DNA. The D gene is left open where the match is weak. Size tells how often a clone was seen (once, few, many) or the class of an expanded clone, and some rows leave it out.

TRBV6-5,-,-,TRBJ2-7,CASSYSWGYEQYF,TGTGCCAGCAGTTACTCTTGGGGTTACGAGCAGTACTTC
TRBV24-1,few,-,TRBJ2-2,CATSDGRMRSPLFF,TGTGCCACCAGTGACGGCAGAATGAGATCCCCGCTGTTTTTT
TRBV7-2,few,TRBD2,TRBJ2-7,CASSPRTSGTYEQYF,TGTGCCAGCAGCCCGCGGACTAGCGGGACTTACGAGCAGTACTTC
TRBV29-1,many,-,TRBJ2-3,CSVGAAGRADTQYF,TGCAGCGTCGGCGCGGCAGGGCGGGCAGATACGCAGTATTTT
TRBV4-3,many,-,TRBJ2-7,CASSQDVGGFYEQYF,TGCGCCAGCAGCCAAGATGTAGGGGGATTCTACGAGCAGTACTTC
TRBV20-1,-,-,TRBJ1-1,CSASKDRMNTEAFF,TGCAGTGCTAGTAAAGACAGGATGAACACTGAAGCTTTCTTT
TRBV12-3/TRBV12-4,-,-,TRBJ1-4,CASSPMTGYGEKLFF,TGTGCCAGCAGCCCCATGACAGGCTATGGTGAAAAACTGTTTTTT
TRBV25-1,few,-,TRBJ2-2,CASSRWESGELFF,TGTGCCAGCAGCCGTTGGGAGTCCGGGGAGCTGTTTTTT
TRBV20-1,-,-,TRBJ1-5,CSAGRHLSNQPQHF,TGCAGTGCGGGCAGACACTTGAGCAATCAGCCCCAGCATTTT
TRBV10-3,few,-,TRBJ2-7,CAAGAGERYF,TGTGCCGCGGGGGCGGGAGAACGGTACTTC
TRBV4-2,few,TRBD2,TRBJ2-5,CASSQGTSGRGGETQYF,TGTGCCAGCAGCCAAGGGACTAGCGGGAGGGGCGGGGAGACCCAGTACTTC
TRBV11-3,-,-,TRBJ2-1,CASSKDRLSYNEQFF,TGTGCCAGCAGCAAAGACCGCCTATCCTACAATGAGCAGTTCTTC
TRBV6-5,few,-,TRBJ1-4,CASSYTGAKEKLFF,TGTGCCAGCAGTTATACGGGGGCTAAGGAAAAACTGTTTTTT
TRBV27,few,TRBD1,TRBJ1-4,CASSRQGAKEKLFF,TGTGCCAGCAGTCGTCAGGGGGCAAAGGAAAAACTGTTTTTT
TRBV6-2/TRBV6-3,-,TRBD2,TRBJ2-1,CASSKPGTSGHNEQFF,TGTGCCAGCAGTAAACCCGGGACTAGCGGCCACAATGAGCAGTTCTTC
TRBV6-2/TRBV6-3,-,-,TRBJ1-2,CASSYSGTNYGYTF,TGTGCCAGCAGTTATTCAGGGACTAACTATGGCTACACCTTC
TRBV10-1,-,TRBD1,TRBJ2-7,CASSPRTGRNEQYF,TGCGCCAGCAGTCCCCGGACAGGAAGGAACGAGCAGTACTTC
TRBV28,many,-,TRBJ1-4,CASSLATGEKLFF,TGTGCCAGCAGTTTAGCAACAGGTGAAAAACTGTTTTTT
TRBV12-3/TRBV12-4,many,TRBD2,TRBJ2-1,CASSPRTSGTAYNEQFF,TGTGCCAGCAGTCCACGGACTAGCGGGACGGCCTACAATGAGCAGTTCTTC
TRBV29-1,few,-,TRBJ1-1,CSVAGDYLAFF,TGCAGCGTTGCGGGTGACTACTTAGCTTTCTTT
TRBV6-2/TRBV6-3,few,-,TRBJ1-1,CASSYSRTGANTEAFF,TGTGCCAGCAGTTACAGCCGGACGGGGGCCAACACTGAAGCTTTCTTT
TRBV27,few,TRBD2,TRBJ2-1,CASSWGLAEKSSYNEQFF,TGTGCCAGCAGTTGGGGACTAGCGGAAAAAAGCTCCTACAATGAGCAGTTCTTC
TRBV5-6,many,-,TRBJ2-1,CASSLLGVSGSYNEQFF,TGTGCCAGCAGCTTGCTCGGGGTTTCTGGCTCCTACAATGAGCAGTTCTTC
TRBV20-1,many,-,TRBJ1-2,CSARGLDGYTF,TGCAGTGCTAGAGGTCTTGATGGCTACACCTTC
TRBV10-2,many,TRBD1,TRBJ2-7,CASSESNRGTYEQYF,TGCGCCAGCAGTGAGTCAAACAGGGGGACCTACGAGCAGTACTTC
TRBV4-2,-,TRBD1,TRBJ1-2,CASSQGQGGNYGYTF,TGTGCCAGCAGCCAAGGACAGGGGGGGAACTATGGCTACACCTTC
TRBV2,-,-,TRBJ2-3,CASAGAGTDTQYF,TGTGCCAGCGCGGGGGCCGGAACAGATACGCAGTATTTT
TRBV20-1,few,TRBD2,TRBJ2-3,CSATGLAGISTDTQYF,TGCAGTGCCACGGGTCTAGCGGGAATTAGCACAGATACGCAGTATTTT
TRBV7-8,few,-,TRBJ1-3,CASSPRPDDSGNTIYF,TGTGCCAGCAGCCCCCGGCCAGACGACTCTGGAAACACCATATATTTT
TRBV7-2,-,TRBD2,TRBJ2-1,CASSATSGGANEQFF,TGTGCCAGCAGCGCGACTAGCGGGGGGGCGAATGAGCAGTTCTTC
TRBV12-3/TRBV12-4,-,TRBD1,TRBJ1-1,CASSWVNRGNTEAFF,TGTGCCAGCAGTTGGGTAAACAGGGGCAACACTGAAGCTTTCTTT